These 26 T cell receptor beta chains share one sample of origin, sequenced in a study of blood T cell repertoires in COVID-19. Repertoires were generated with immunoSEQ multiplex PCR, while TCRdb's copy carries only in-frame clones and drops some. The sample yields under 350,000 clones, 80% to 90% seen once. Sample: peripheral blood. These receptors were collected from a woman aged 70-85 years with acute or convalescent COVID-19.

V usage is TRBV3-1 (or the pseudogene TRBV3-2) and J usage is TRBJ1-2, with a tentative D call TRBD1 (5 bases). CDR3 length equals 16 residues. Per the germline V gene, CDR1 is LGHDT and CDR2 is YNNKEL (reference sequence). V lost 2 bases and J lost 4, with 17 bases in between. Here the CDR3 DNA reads TGTGCCAGCAGCCAAAGACCCGCAGGGATTCCCTATGGCTACACCTTC. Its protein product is CASSQRPAGIPYGYTF.

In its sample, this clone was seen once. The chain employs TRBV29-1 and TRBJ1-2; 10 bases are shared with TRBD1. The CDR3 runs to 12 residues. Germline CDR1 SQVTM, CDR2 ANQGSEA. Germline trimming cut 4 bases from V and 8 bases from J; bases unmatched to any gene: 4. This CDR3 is CSVGDRGRGYTF. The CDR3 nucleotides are TGCAGCGTTGGTGACAGGGGGCGAGGCTACACCTTC.

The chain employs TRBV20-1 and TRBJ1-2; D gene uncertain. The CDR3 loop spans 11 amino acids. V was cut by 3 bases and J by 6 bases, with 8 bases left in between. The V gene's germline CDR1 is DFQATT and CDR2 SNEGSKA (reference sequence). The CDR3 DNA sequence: TGCAGTGCTAGCGTTACGGATGGCTACACCTTC. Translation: CSASVTDGYTF.

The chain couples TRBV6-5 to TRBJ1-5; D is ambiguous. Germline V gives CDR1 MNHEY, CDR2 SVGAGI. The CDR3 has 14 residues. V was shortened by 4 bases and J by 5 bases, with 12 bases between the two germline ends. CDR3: CASSSHEVHQPQHF. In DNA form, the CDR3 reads TGTGCCAGCAGTTCGCACGAGGTTCATCAGCCCCAGCATTTT.

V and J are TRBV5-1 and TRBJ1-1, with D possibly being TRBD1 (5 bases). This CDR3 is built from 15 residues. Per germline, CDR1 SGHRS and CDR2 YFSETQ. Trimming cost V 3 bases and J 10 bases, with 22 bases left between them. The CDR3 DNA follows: TGCGCCAGCAGCTATGATGGGGAAGAATCTAGGGGAGCTTTCTTT. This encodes CASSYDGEESRGAFF. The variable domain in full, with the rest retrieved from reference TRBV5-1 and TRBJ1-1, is KAGVTQTPRYLIKTRGQQVTLSCSPISGHRSVSWYQQTPGQGLQFLFEYFSETQRNKGNFPGRFSGRQFSNSRSEMNVSTLELGDSALYLCASSYDGEESRGAFFGQGTRLTVV.

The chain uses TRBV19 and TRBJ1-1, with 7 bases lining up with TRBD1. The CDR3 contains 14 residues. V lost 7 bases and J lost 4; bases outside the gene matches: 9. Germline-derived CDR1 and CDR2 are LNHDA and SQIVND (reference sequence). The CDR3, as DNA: TGTGCCAGTATCCCTCCCGGGACAGCCACTGAAGCTTTCTTT. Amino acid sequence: CASIPPGTATEAFF.

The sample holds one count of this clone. This CDR3 reads CASSPQGGNSPLHF. The DNA for the CDR3 is TGTGCCAGCAGTCCACAGGGTGGTAATTCACCCCTCCACTTT. This rearrangement joins TRBV2 to TRBJ1-6, with a weak D call TRBD1 (6 bases). Looked up from germline, CDR1 is SNHLY and CDR2 is FYNNEI. V lost 5 bases and J lost 6, with 11 bases in between. This CDR3 spans 14 amino acids.

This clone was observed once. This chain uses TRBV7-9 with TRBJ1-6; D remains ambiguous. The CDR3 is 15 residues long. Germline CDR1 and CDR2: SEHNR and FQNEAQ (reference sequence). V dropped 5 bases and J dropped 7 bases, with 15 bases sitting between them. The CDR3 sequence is CASSRRGNENSPLHF. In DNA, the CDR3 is TGTGCCAGCAGCAGACGGGGAAATGAAAATTCACCCCTCCACTTT.

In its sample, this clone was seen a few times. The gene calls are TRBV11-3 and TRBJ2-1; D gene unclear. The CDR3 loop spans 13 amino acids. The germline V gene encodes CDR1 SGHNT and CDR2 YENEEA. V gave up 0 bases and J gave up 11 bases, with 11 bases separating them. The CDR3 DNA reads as TGTGCCAGCAGCTTAGATGGCAGGCAGAAGCAGTTCTTC. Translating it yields CASSLDGRQKQFF.

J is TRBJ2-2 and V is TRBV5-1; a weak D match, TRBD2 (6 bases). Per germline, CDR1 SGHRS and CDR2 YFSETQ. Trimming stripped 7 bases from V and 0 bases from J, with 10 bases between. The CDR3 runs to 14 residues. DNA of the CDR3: TGCGCCAGCGGCGGGGCCACGAACACCGGGGAGCTGTTTTTT. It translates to CASGGATNTGELFF. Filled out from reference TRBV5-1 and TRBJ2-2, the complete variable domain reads KAGVTQTPRYLIKTRGQQVTLSCSPISGHRSVSWYQQTPGQGLQFLFEYFSETQRNKGNFPGRFSGRQFSNSRSEMNVSTLELGDSALYLCASGGATNTGELFFGEGSRLTVL.

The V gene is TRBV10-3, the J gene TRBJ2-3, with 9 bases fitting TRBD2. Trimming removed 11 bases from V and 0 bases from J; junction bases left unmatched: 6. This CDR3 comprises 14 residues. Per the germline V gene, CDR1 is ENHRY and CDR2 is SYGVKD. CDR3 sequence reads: CAGSSGVSTDTQYF. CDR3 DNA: TGTGCCGGCTCTAGCGGGGTTAGCACAGATACGCAGTATTTT.

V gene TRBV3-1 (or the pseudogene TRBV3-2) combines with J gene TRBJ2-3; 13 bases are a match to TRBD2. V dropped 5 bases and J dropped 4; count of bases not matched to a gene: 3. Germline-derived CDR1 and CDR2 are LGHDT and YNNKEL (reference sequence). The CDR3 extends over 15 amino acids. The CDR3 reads CASSWTSGGSDTQYF. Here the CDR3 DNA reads TGTGCCAGCAGCTGGACTAGCGGGGGATCAGATACGCAGTATTTT.

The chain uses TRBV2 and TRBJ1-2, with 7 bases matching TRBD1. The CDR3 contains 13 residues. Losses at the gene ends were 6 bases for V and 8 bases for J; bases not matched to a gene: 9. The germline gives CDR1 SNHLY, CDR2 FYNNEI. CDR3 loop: CASSPRQGEGYTF. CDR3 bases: TGTGCCAGCAGCCCTCGACAGGGAGAGGGCTACACCTTC.

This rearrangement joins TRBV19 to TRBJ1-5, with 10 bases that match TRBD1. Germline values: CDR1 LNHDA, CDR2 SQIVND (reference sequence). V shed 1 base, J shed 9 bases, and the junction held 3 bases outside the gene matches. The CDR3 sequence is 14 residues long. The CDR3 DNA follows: TGTGCCAGTAGTATAGTGACAGGGGGCTGGCCCCAGCATTTT. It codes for CASSIVTGGWPQHF.

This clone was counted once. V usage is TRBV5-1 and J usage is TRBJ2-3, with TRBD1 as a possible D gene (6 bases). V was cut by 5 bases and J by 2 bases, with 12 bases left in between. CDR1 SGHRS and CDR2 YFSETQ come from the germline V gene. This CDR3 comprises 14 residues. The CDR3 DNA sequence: TGCGCCAGCAGTTGGGGGCCGATCACAGATACGCAGTATTTT. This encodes CASSWGPITDTQYF.

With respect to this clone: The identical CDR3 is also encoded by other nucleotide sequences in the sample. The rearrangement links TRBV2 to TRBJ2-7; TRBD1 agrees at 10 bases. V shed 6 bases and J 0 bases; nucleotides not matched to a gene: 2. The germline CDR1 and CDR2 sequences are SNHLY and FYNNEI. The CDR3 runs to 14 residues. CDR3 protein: CASSRDRGSYEQYF. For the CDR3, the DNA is TGTGCCAGCAGCCGGGACAGGGGCTCCTACGAGCAGTACTTC.

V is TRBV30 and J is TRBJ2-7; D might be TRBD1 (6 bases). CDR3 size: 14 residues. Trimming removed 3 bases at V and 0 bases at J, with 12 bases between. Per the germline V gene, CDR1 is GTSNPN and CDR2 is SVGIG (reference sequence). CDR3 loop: CAWRGGRDSYEQYF. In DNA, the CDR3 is TGTGCCTGGAGAGGGGGACGGGACTCCTACGAGCAGTACTTC.

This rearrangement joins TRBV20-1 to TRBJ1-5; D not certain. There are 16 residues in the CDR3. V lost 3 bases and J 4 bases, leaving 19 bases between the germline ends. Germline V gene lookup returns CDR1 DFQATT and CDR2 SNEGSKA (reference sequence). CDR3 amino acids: CSASRGIGSGNQPQHF. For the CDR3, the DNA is TGCAGTGCTAGTAGAGGGATTGGAAGCGGAAATCAGCCCCAGCATTTT.

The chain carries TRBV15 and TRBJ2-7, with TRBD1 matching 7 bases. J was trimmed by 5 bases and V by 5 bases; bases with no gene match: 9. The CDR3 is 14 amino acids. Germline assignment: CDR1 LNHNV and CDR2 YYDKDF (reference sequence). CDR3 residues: CATSRPTGDNEQYF. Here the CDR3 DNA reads TGTGCCACCAGCCGGCCAACAGGGGATAACGAGCAGTACTTC.

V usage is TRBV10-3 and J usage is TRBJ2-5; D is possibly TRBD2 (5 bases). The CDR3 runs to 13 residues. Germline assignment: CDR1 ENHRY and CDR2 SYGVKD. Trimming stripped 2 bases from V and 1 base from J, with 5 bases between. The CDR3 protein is CAISERGQETQYF. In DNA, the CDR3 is TGTGCCATCAGTGAGCGGGGCCAAGAGACCCAGTACTTC.

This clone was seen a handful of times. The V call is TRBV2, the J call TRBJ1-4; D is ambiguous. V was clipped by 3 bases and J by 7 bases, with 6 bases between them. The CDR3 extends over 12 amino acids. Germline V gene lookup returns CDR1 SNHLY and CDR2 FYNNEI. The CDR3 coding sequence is TGTGCCAGCAGTGACCCAGTTGAAAAACTGTTTTTT. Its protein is CASSDPVEKLFF.

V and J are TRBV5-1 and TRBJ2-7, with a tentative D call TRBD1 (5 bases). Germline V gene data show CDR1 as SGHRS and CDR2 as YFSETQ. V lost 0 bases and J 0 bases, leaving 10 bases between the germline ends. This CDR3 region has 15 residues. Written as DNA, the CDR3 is TGCGCCAGCAGCTTGGTAGGGGAACACTCCTACGAGCAGTACTTC. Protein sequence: CASSLVGEHSYEQYF.

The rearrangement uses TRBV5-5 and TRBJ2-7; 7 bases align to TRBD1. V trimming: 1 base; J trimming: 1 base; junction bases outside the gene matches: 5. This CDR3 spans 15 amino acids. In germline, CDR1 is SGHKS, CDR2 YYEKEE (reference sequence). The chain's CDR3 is CASSLSGTVSYEQYF. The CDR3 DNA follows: TGTGCCAGCAGCTTGAGTGGGACAGTATCCTACGAGCAGTACTTC.

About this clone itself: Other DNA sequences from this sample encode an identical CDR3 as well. As DNA, the CDR3 is TGTGCCAGCAGCTTACAGGGCTCCTACAATGAGCAGTTCTTC. Its protein product is CASSLQGSYNEQFF. V usage is TRBV5-4 and J usage is TRBJ2-1; D perhaps matches TRBD1 (6 bases). CDR1 and CDR2 from the germline V gene are SGHNT and YYREEE (reference sequence). Trimming took off 2 bases at V and 0 bases at J, with 6 bases between the two ends. The CDR3 loop spans 14 amino acids.

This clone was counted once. CDR3 DNA sequence: TGTGCCAGCAGCCCGCGGACAGGGAACTATGGCTACACCTTC. Encoded protein: CASSPRTGNYGYTF. This sequence joins TRBV7-6 and TRBJ1-2; TRBD1 matches at 8 bases. There are 14 residues in the CDR3. Germline CDR1 SGHVS, CDR2 FNYEAQ. With V trimmed by 5 bases and J by 2 bases, 4 bases remained unmatched.

CDR3 amino acids: CASSDPRDRVAYEQYF. CDR3 DNA: TGTGCCAGCAGTGACCCCCGGGACAGGGTGGCCTACGAGCAGTACTTC. This chain links TRBV9 with TRBJ2-7; 9 bases are shared with TRBD1. In germline, CDR1 is SGDLS, CDR2 YYNGEE. Losses at the gene ends were 5 bases for V and 2 bases for J; bases not matched to a gene: 11. This CDR3 contains 16 residues.